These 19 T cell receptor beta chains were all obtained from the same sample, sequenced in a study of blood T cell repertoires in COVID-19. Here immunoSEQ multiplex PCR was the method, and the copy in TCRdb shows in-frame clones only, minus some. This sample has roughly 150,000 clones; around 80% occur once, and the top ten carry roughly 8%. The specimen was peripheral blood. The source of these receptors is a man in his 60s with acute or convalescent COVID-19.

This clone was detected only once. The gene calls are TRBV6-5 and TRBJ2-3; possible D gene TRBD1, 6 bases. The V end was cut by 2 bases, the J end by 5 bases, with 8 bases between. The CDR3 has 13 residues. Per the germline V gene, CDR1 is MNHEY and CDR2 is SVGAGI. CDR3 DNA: TGTGCCAGCAGTTACGGGACACTAGATACGCAGTATTTT. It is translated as CASSYGTLDTQYF.

CDR3 residues: CASSVSSGVTSYNEQFF. DNA of the CDR3: TGTGCCAGCAGCGTATCTAGCGGGGTCACCTCCTACAATGAGCAGTTCTTC. The chain joins TRBV9 to TRBJ2-1, with 9 positions matching TRBD2. J was trimmed by 0 bases and V by 1 base; bases with no gene match: 5. CDR1 is SGDLS and CDR2 is YYNGEE in the germline V gene. CDR3 size: 17 residues.

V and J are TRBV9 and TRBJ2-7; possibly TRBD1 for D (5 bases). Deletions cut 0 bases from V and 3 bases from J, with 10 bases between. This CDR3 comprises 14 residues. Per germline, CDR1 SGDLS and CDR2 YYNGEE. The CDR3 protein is CASSVEGQSYEQYF. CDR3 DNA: TGTGCCAGCAGCGTAGAGGGGCAGAGCTACGAGCAGTACTTC. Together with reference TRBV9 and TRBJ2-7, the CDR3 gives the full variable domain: DSGVTQTPKHLITATGQRVTLRCSPRSGDLSVYWYQQSLDQGLQFLIQYYNGEERAKGNILERFSAQQFPDLHSELNLSSLELGDSALYFCASSVEGQSYEQYFGPGTRLTVT.

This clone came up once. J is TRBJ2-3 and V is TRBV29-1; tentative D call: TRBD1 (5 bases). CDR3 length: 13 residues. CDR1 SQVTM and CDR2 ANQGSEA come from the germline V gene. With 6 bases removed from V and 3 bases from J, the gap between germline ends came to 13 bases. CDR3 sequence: CSVRTSPTDTQYF. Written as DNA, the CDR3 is TGCAGCGTCCGGACATCGCCTACAGATACGCAGTATTTT.

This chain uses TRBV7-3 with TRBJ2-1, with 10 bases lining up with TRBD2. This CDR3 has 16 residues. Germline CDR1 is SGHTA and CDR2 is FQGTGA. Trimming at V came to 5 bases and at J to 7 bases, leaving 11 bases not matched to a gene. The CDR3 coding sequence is TGTGCCAGCAGCGGGAACAGAGCGGGGGGGTTTAATGAGCAGTTCTTC. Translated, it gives CASSGNRAGGFNEQFF.

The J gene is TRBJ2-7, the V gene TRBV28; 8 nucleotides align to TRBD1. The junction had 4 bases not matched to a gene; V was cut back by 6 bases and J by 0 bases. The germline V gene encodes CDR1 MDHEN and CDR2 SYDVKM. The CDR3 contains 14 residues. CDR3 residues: CASSSGGRSYEQYF. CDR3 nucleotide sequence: TGTGCCAGCAGCTCAGGGGGCCGCTCCTACGAGCAGTACTTC.

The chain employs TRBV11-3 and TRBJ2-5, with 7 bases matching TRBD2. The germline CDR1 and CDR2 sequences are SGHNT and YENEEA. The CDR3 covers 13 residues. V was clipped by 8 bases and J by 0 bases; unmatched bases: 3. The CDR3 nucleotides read TGTGCCAGCGGACGGGGGGACCAAGAGACCCAGTACTTC. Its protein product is CASGRGDQETQYF.

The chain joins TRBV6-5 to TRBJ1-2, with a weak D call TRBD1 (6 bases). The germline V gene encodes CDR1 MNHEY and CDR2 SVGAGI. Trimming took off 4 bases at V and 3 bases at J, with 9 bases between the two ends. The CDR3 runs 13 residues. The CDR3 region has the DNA TGTGCCAGCAGTTTAAGACAGGACTATGGCTACACCTTC. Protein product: CASSLRQDYGYTF.

The CDR3 sequence: CASSLRGPTQGLNTEAFF. The CDR3 bases are TGCGCCAGCAGCCTCAGAGGCCCCACACAGGGGTTGAACACTGAAGCTTTCTTT. The chain recombines TRBV5-1 with TRBJ1-1; 7 bases match TRBD1. The V gene end was trimmed by 4 bases and the J gene end by 0 bases; junction bases not matched to a gene: 15. Germline CDR1 SGHRS, CDR2 YFSETQ. The length of the CDR3 is 18 residues.

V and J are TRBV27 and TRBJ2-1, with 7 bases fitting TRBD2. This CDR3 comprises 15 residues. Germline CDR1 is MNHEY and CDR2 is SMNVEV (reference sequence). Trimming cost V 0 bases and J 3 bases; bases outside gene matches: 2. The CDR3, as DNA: TGTGCCAGCAGTTTATCGCTAGCGGACTACAATGAGCAGTTCTTC. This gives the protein CASSLSLADYNEQFF.

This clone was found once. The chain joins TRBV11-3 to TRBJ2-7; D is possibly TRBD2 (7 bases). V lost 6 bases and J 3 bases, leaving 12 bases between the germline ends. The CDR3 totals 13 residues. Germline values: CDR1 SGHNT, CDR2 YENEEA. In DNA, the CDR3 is TGTGCCAGCAGTCAAGGGGGGGACTACGAGCAGTACTTC. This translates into CASSQGGDYEQYF.

CDR3 amino acids: CASSPPGLGQETQYF. CDR3 bases: TGTGCCAGCTCACCACCGGGACTGGGCCAAGAGACCCAGTACTTC. The chain joins TRBV18 to TRBJ2-5; a weak D match, TRBD2 (6 bases). The CDR3 has 15 residues. CDR1 is KGHSH and CDR2 is LQKENI in the germline V gene. Trimming pared 0 bases from V and 1 base from J, leaving 9 bases between.

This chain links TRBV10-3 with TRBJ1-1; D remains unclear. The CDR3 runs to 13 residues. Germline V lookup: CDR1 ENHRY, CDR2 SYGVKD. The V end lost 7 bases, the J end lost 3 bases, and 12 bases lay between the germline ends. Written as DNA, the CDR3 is TGTGCCATCAATGATCGGGGTTACACTGAAGCTTTCTTT. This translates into CAINDRGYTEAFF.

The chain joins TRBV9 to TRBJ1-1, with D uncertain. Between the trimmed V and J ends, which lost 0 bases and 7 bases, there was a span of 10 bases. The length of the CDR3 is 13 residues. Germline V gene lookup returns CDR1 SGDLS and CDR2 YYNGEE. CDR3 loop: CASSVEWSSEAFF. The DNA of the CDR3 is TGTGCCAGCAGCGTAGAGTGGTCGAGTGAAGCTTTCTTT.

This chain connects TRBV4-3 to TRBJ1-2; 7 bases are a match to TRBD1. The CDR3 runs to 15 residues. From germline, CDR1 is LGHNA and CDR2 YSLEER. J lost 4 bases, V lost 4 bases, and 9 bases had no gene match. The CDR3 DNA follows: TGCGCCAGCAGCCCTACCGGAGCAGGGGGCTATGGCTACACCTTC. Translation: CASSPTGAGGYGYTF.

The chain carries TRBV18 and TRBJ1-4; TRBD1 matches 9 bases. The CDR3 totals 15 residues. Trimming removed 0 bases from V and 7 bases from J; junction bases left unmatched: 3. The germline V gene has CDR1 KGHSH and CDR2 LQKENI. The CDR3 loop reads CASSPPTGGSEKLFF. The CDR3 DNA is TGTGCCAGCTCACCACCGACAGGGGGTTCTGAAAAACTGTTTTTT.

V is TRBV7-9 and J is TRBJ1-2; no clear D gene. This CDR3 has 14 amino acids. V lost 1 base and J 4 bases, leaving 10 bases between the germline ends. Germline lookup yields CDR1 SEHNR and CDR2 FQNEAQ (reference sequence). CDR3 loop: CASSLDRQSYGYTF. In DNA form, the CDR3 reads TGTGCCAGCAGCTTAGATCGTCAGTCCTATGGCTACACCTTC.

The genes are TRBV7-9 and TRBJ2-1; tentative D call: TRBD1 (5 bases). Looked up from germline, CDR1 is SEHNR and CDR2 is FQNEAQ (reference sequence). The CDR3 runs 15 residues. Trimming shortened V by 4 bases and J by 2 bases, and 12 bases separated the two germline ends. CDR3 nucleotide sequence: TGTGCCAGCAGCTCCCAGGGCAGTCCCTACAATGAGCAGTTCTTC. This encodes CASSSQGSPYNEQFF.

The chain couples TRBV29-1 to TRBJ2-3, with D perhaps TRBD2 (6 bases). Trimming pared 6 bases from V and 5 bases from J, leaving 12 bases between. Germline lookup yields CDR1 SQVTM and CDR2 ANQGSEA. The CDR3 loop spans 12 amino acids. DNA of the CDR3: TGCAGCGTGGTCCGGGAGAGAGATACGCAGTATTTT. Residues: CSVVRERDTQYF.